The 10 T cell receptor beta chains in this list originate from one sample, sequenced in a study of glioma-infiltrating T cells. Amplification of TCR alpha and beta CDR3 regions from RNA used iRepertoire nested multiplex PCR. TCRdb redid the calling of the multiplex PCR reads with MiXCR, one entry per CDR3 protein. The sample records around 350,000 distinct CDR3 sequences, 41% being singletons. The sample taken for sequencing was glioma tissue, nonneoplastic brain tissue, or PBMCs (not recorded which). These receptors originate from a human donor with low-grade glioma or glioblastoma, undergoing nonglioma brain surgery, or in good health (not recorded which).

The chain has TRBV6-1 and TRBJ2-3; D is ambiguous. The CDR3 is made up of 15 amino acids. V shed 6 bases and J shed 3 bases, with 16 bases lying between them. CDR1 is MNHNS, CDR2 SASEGT, per germline. CDR3 sequence reads: CASSRNPTPTDTQYF. Here the CDR3 DNA reads TGTGCCAGCAGCCGCAACCCTACCCCGACAGATACGCAGTATTTT.

As concerns this clonotype: Compared with germline, one end of the junction differs, possibly owing to a read error. The V gene is TRBV7-2, the J gene TRBJ1-1; no clear D. This CDR3 is built from 17 residues. Germline assignment: CDR1 SGHTA and CDR2 FQGNSA. CDR3 bases: TGTGCCAGCAGCTTAGTCCCCCGGGTACCCATGAAGACTGAAGCTTTCTTT. It yields the protein CASSLVPRVPMKTEAFF.

About this clonotype itself: A read error is possible here, since a much larger clone lies one base away. The chain uses TRBV25-1 and TRBJ1-2; TRBD1 matches 8 bases. This CDR3 spans 15 amino acids. Germline V CDR1 and CDR2: MGHDK, SYGVNS. CDR3 nucleotide sequence: TGTGCCAGCAGTAACCGGGACAGGCATTTCTATTGCTACACCTTC. Translation gives CASSNRDRHFYCYTF.

In this sample, this clonotype turned up many times. The chain uses TRBV6-1 and TRBJ2-7; TRBD2 might be the D (6 bases). Germline CDR1 and CDR2: MNHNS and SASEGT. The V end was cut by 5 bases, the J end by 6 bases, with 14 bases between. This CDR3 is built from 13 residues. The CDR3 region has the DNA TGTGCCAGCAGTCCCAGGGACTTACGCGAGCAGTACTTC. Residues: CASSPRDLREQYF.

This clonotype was detected a few times. The J gene is TRBJ2-1, the V gene TRBV10-2; no firm D call. CDR1 is WSHSY, CDR2 SAAADI, per germline. V was shortened by 3 bases and J by 5 bases, with 17 bases between the two germline ends. The CDR3 sequence is 16 residues long. The CDR3, as DNA: TGCGCCAGCAGTGATTTAGCTCCCCAGAGACACAATGAGCAGTTCTTC. Its protein is CASSDLAPQRHNEQFF.

With respect to this clonotype: A much larger clone lies one base from this, so it may be a read error. The chain combines TRBV27 with TRBJ1-5; tentatively, D is TRBD1 (6 bases). The CDR3 has 17 amino acids. CDR1 MNHEY and CDR2 SMNVEV come from the germline V gene (reference sequence). The CDR3 region has the DNA TGTGCCAGCAGTTTATCGTCCCTTGGGGGGCGCAAACAGCCCCAGCATTTT. Translated, it gives CASSLSSLGGRKQPQHF.

The chain combines TRBV20-1 with TRBJ1-1; D uncertain. V gave up 5 bases and J gave up 4 bases, with 14 bases separating them. Germline V gene sequence: CDR1 DFQATT, CDR2 SNEGSKA (reference sequence). The CDR3 totals 13 residues. The CDR3 sequence is CSARRELRTEAFF. In DNA, the CDR3 is TGCAGTGCTCGACGGGAACTTCGCACTGAAGCTTTCTTT.

This clonotype was picked up a small number of times. The chain couples TRBV7-3 to TRBJ2-3; 8 bases line up with TRBD2. V dropped 1 base and J dropped 6; count of bases not matched to a gene: 3. Germline V gene lookup returns CDR1 SGHTA and CDR2 FQGTGA. CDR3 length: 14 amino acids. This CDR3 is CASSLIGLADTQYF. As DNA, the CDR3 is TGTGCCAGCAGCTTAATCGGACTAGCCGATACGCAGTATTTT.

This clonotype was seen ten or more times. The gene calls are TRBV27 and TRBJ2-1; the D gene is possibly TRBD2 (5 bases). This CDR3 comprises 13 residues. The V end lost 5 bases, the J end lost 6 bases, and 11 bases lay between the germline ends. Germline V gene data show CDR1 as MNHEY and CDR2 as SMNVEV (reference sequence). The CDR3 DNA reads TGTGCCAGCAGTCCCGCTAGCAGCAATGAGCAGTTCTTC. The encoded protein is CASSPASSNEQFF.

This clonotype was seen many times. V gene TRBV28 combines with J gene TRBJ1-4; D remains unclear. The germline V and J ends were trimmed by 7 bases and 3 bases, with 9 bases remaining between them. CDR3 size: 13 residues. CDR1 MDHEN and CDR2 SYDVKM come from the germline V gene. This chain's CDR3 is CASKSSPNEKLFF. The DNA of the CDR3 is TGTGCCAGCAAGAGCAGCCCTAATGAAAAACTGTTTTTT. Variable domain in full (rest from reference TRBV28 and TRBJ1-4): DVKVTQSSRYLVKRTGEKVFLECVQDMDHENMFWYRQDPGLGLRLIYFSYDVKMKEKGDIPEGYSVSREKKERFSLILESASTNQTSMYLCASKSSPNEKLFFGSGTQLSVL.